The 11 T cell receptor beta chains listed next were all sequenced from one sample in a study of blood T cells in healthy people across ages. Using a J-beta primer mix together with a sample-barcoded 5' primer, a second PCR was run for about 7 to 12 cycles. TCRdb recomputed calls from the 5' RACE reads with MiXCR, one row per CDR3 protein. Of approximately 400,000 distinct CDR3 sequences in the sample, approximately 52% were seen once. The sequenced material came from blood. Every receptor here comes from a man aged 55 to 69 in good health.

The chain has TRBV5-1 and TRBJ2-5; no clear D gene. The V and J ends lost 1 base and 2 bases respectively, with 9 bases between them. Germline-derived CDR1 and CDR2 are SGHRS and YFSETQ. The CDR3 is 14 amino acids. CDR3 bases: TGCGCCAGCAGCTTGAAAAGCAGTCAAGAGACCCAGTACTTC. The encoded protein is CASSLKSSQETQYF.

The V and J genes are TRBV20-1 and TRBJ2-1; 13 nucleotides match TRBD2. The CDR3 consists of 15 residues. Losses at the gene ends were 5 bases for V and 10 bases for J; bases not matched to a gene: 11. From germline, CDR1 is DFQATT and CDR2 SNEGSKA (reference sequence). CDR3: CSAQGLAGVAREQFF. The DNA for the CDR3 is TGCAGTGCTCAAGGACTAGCGGGAGTTGCACGGGAGCAGTTCTTC.

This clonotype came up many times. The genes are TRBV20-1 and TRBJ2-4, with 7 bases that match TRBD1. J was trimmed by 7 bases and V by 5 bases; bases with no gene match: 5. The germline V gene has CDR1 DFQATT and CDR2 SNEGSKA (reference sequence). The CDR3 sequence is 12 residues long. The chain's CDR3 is CSAGTDANIQYF. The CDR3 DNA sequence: TGCAGTGCTGGGACAGACGCTAACATTCAGTACTTC.

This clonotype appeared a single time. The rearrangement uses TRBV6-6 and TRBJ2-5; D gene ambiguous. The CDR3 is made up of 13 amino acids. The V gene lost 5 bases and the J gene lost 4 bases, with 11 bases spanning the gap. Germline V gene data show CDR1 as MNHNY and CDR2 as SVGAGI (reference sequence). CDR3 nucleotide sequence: TGTGCCAGCAGTCTCCGAATCGCAGAGACCCAGTACTTC. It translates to CASSLRIAETQYF.

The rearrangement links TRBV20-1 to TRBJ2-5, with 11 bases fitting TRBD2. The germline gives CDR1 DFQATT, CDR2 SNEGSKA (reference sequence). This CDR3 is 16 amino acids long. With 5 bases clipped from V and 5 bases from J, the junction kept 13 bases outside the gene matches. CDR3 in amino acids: CSAPVTSGVWEETQYF. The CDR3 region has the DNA TGCAGTGCTCCAGTGACTAGCGGGGTGTGGGAGGAGACCCAGTACTTC.

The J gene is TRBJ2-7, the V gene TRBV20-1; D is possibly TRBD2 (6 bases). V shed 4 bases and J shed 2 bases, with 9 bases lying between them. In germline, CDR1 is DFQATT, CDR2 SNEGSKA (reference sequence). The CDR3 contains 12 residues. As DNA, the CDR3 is TGCAGTGCTACGGAGGGAGCCTACGAGCAGTACTTC. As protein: CSATEGAYEQYF.

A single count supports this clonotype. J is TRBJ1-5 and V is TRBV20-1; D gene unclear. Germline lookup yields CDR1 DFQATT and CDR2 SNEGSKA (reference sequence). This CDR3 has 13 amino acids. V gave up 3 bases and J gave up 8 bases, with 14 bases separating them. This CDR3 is CSASGSFGEPQHF. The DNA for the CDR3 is TGCAGTGCTAGCGGGTCATTCGGAGAGCCCCAGCATTTT.

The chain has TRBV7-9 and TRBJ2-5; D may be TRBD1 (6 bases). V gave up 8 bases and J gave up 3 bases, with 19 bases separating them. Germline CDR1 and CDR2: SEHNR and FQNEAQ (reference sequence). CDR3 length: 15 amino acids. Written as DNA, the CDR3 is TGTGCCAGCTCACAGTTACAGGGATTGAAAGAGACCCAGTACTTC. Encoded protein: CASSQLQGLKETQYF. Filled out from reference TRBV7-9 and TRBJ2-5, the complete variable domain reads DTGVSQNPRHKITKRGQNVTFRCDPISEHNRLYWYRQTLGQGPEFLTYFQNEAQLEKSRLLSDRFSAERPKGSFSTLEIQRTEQGDSAMYLCASSQLQGLKETQYFGPGTRLLVL.

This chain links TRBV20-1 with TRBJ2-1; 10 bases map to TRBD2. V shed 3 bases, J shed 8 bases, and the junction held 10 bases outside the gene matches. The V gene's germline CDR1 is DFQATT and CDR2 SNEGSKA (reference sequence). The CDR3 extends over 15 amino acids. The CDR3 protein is CSASPGLARGHEQFF. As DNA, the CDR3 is TGCAGTGCTAGCCCGGGACTAGCGAGAGGCCATGAGCAGTTCTTC.

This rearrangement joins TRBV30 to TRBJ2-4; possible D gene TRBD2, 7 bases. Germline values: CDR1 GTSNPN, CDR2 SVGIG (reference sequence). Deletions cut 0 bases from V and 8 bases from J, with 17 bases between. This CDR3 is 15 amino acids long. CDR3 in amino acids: CAWSVHRGAKDIQYF. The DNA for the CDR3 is TGTGCCTGGAGTGTACATCGGGGGGCGAAGGACATTCAGTACTTC.

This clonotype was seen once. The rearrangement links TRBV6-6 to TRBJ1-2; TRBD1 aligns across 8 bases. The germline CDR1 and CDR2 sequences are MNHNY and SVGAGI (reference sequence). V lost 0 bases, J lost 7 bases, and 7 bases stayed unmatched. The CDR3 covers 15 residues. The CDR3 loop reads CASSYSRQGARGYTF. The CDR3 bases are TGTGCCAGCAGTTACTCGCGCCAGGGGGCCCGTGGCTACACCTTC.